The 8 T cell receptor beta chains in this list originate from one sample, sequenced in a study of cytotoxic CD8 clonotypes in ibrutinib-treated CLL. Data came from immunoSEQ multiplex PCR; TCRdb stores just in-frame clones and leaves some out. The table records some 200,000 clones, 65% to 80% of them present only once. The sample in question was PBMCs, obtained after 12 months of ibrutinib treatment. The receptors shown here come from a human donor with chronic lymphocytic leukemia.

Remarks on this clone: The junction departs from germline at one end; a sequencing error may be responsible. V gene TRBV7-2 combines with J gene TRBJ2-7, with 16 bases aligning to TRBD2. CDR1 is SGHTA and CDR2 is FQGNSA in the germline V gene. This CDR3 has 13 residues. The CDR3 loop is CASSLAGLAGGTF. The CDR3 nucleotides read TGTGCCAGCAGCTTAGCGGGACTAGCGGGAGGGACCTTC.

This clone has only a few counts. The gene calls are TRBV7-8 and TRBJ2-3; D perhaps matches TRBD1 (6 bases). CDR1 and CDR2 from the germline V gene are SGHVS and FQNEAQ. Trimming left V 2 bases short and J 0 bases short, with 9 bases between. The CDR3 spans 15 residues. CDR3 sequence: CASSLIRGSTDTQYF. In nucleotides, the CDR3 is TGTGCCAGCAGCTTAATCAGGGGAAGCACAGATACGCAGTATTTT.

This chain connects TRBV29-1 to TRBJ1-5, with D tentatively TRBD1 (6 bases). Germline CDR1 SQVTM, CDR2 ANQGSEA. V gave up 4 bases and J gave up 6 bases, with 13 bases separating them. This CDR3 spans 13 amino acids. DNA for the CDR3: TGCAGCGTTGGGACAGCGTCTGGTCAGCCCCAGCATTTT. Amino acid sequence: CSVGTASGQPQHF. The full variable domain, its missing parts supplied by reference TRBV29-1 and TRBJ1-5, is SAVISQKPSRDICQRGTSLTIQCQVDSQVTMMFWYRQQPGQSLTLIATANQGSEATYESGFVIDKFPISRPNLTFSTLTVSNMSPEDSSIYLCSVGTASGQPQHFGDGTRLSIL.

This clone showed up just a few times. The CDR3 DNA follows: TGTGCCAGCAGCGTTACCCTACAGGGGGGCCTGGTCTATGGCTACACCTTC. Translating gives CASSVTLQGGLVYGYTF. V and J are TRBV7-2 and TRBJ1-2; 8 nucleotides agree with TRBD1. This CDR3 region has 17 residues. V lost 5 bases and J lost 4; bases outside the gene matches: 15. The germline V gene has CDR1 SGHTA and CDR2 FQGNSA.

The chain has TRBV6-6 and TRBJ1-4; possible D gene TRBD1, 6 bases. This CDR3 contains 13 residues. The V and J ends lost 2 bases and 7 bases respectively, with 8 bases between them. Germline values: CDR1 MNHNY, CDR2 SVGAGI (reference sequence). The CDR3 sequence: CASSYQGSEKLFF. The DNA for the CDR3 is TGTGCCAGCAGTTACCAGGGGAGTGAAAAACTGTTTTTT.

This clone was observed a single time. The chain couples TRBV15 to TRBJ1-1; possible D gene TRBD1, 6 bases. The CDR3 runs to 15 residues. The germline gives CDR1 LNHNV, CDR2 YYDKDF (reference sequence). The V end lost 0 bases, the J end lost 4 bases, and 12 bases lay between the germline ends. The CDR3 nucleotides are TGTGCCACCAGCAGAGATCACAAAGGGGGCACTGAAGCTTTCTTT. Its protein is CATSRDHKGGTEAFF.

This clone was detected once. The rearrangement joins TRBV5-5 to TRBJ2-3; TRBD1 matches at 9 bases. The V gene end was trimmed by 4 bases and the J gene end by 4 bases; junction bases not matched to a gene: 1. This CDR3 contains 13 residues. The germline V gene has CDR1 SGHKS and CDR2 YYEKEE (reference sequence). In nucleotides, the CDR3 is TGTGCCAGCAGCCGACAGGGGGCAGATACGCAGTATTTT. It yields the protein CASSRQGADTQYF.

The chain couples TRBV11-1 to TRBJ1-6; D uncertain. The CDR3 loop spans 16 amino acids. The V gene lost 0 bases and the J gene lost 8 bases, with 14 bases spanning the gap. Germline CDR1 and CDR2: SGHAT and FQDESV (reference sequence). Written as DNA, the CDR3 is TGTGCCAGCAGCTTAGCGCCCTCAACCGTACATTCACCCCTCCACTTT. Translating it yields CASSLAPSTVHSPLHF.